This TCR beta chain was identified in a study of blood T cell repertoires in COVID-19. Profiled with immunoSEQ multiplex PCR; TCRdb holds only in-frame clones, not every one. The sample holds 75,000 to 85,000 clones; more than 75% are singletons and the top ten take 6.5% to 8%. V trimming: 4 bases; J trimming: 8 bases; junction bases outside the gene matches: 9. This CDR3 comprises 16 residues. Per germline, CDR1 MGHRA and CDR2 YSYEKL. The sample comprised peripheral blood. The sequence came from a human donor in a cohort sampled during active COVID-19. The chain is built from TRBV4-1 and TRBJ2-1, with TRBD2 identical over 12 bases. CDR3 in amino acids: CASSLGLAGYLDEQFF. DNA for the CDR3: TGCGCCAGCAGCCTTGGACTAGCGGGATATCTGGATGAGCAGTTCTTC.